Each of the 4 T cell receptor beta chains below was sequenced from the same sample in a study of identical twins. TCRdb redid the calling of the 5' RACE reads with MiXCR, one entry per CDR3 protein. The sample holds 650,000 to 750,000 distinct CDR3 sequences, approximately 22% seen once. These data were likewise used in another study, on T cells expressing NK-cell markers.

The source material was PBMCs. The receptor set was obtained from a young woman in good health.

This chain connects TRBV12-3 or TRBV12-4 to TRBJ2-1, with 7 nucleotides matching TRBD2. V was pared by 3 bases and J by 3 bases, with 2 bases of the junction left unmatched. The CDR3 is made up of 14 amino acids. CDR3 in DNA: TGTGCCAGCAGTTTTGGGGACTACTACAATGAGCAGTTCTTC. The encoded protein is CASSFGDYYNEQFF.

This clonotype was found a few times. This chain connects TRBV15 to TRBJ2-7; D is perhaps TRBD1 or TRBD2 (5 bases each). Germline V gene sequence: CDR1 LNHNV, CDR2 YYDKDF (reference sequence). Between the trimmed V and J ends, which lost 1 base and 7 bases, there was a span of 17 bases. The CDR3 contains 15 residues. This CDR3 reads CATSRGGQGRGEQYF. In nucleotides, the CDR3 is TGTGCCACCAGCAGAGGTGGCCAGGGTCGGGGTGAGCAGTACTTC.

This clonotype has only a few counts. Written as DNA, the CDR3 is TGTGCCAGCAGTCCCGACCGGAGCTCCTACAATGAGCAGTTCTTC. Amino acids: CASSPDRSSYNEQFF. The rearrangement joins TRBV6-1 to TRBJ2-1; D unresolved. This CDR3 is 15 amino acids long. With 5 bases removed from V and 0 bases from J, the gap between germline ends came to 11 bases. Germline V gene lookup returns CDR1 MNHNS and CDR2 SASEGT.

This clonotype has a count of ten or more. The chain has TRBV6-1 and TRBJ2-3; no firm D call. This CDR3 spans 14 amino acids. V shed 6 bases and J shed 4 bases, with 14 bases lying between them. The germline V gene encodes CDR1 MNHNS and CDR2 SASEGT. CDR3 protein: CASSRAVRADTQYF. DNA of the CDR3: TGTGCCAGCAGCCGTGCGGTCCGGGCAGATACGCAGTATTTT.